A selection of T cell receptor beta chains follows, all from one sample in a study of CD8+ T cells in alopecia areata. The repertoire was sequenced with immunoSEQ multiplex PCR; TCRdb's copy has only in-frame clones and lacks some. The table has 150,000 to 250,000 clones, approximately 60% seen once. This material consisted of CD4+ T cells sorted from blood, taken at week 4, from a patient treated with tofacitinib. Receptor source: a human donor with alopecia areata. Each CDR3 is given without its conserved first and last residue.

cdr3_aa: ASSLDRGRNTEAF
v_call: TRBV5-1
j_call: TRBJ1-1

cdr3_aa: AWRLTGAPFSLH
v_call: TRBV30
j_call: TRBJ1-6

cdr3_aa: AWRRTGTSYSPLH
v_call: TRBV30
j_call: TRBJ1-6

cdr3_aa: ASKGARESPLH
v_call: TRBV2
j_call: TRBJ1-6

cdr3_aa: AWTARGNQPQH
v_call: TRBV30
j_call: TRBJ1-5

cdr3_aa: ASSLSEQGNSPLH
v_call: TRBV27
j_call: TRBJ1-6

cdr3_aa: AWGQGGNGANVLT
v_call: TRBV30
j_call: TRBJ2-6

cdr3_aa: ASRPGTERNYGYT
v_call: TRBV28
j_call: TRBJ1-2

cdr3_aa: SAGQGRAETQY
v_call: TRBV29-1
j_call: TRBJ2-5

cdr3_aa: ASSAMMGTGETQY
v_call: TRBV7-2
j_call: TRBJ2-5

cdr3_aa: SARGTYEQY
v_call: TRBV20-1
j_call: TRBJ2-7

cdr3_aa: ASSWGVRVAEQY
v_call: TRBV5-1
j_call: TRBJ2-7

cdr3_aa: ASSQDRAGYYGYT
v_call: TRBV4-2
j_call: TRBJ1-2

cdr3_aa: SVELDGANEKLF
v_call: TRBV29-1
j_call: TRBJ1-4

cdr3_aa: ASFSLGRPSGANVLT
v_call: TRBV18
j_call: TRBJ2-6

cdr3_aa: ASSDRVSSGANVLT
v_call: TRBV25-1
j_call: TRBJ2-6

cdr3_aa: ASSHGPGLAGGPPYEQY
v_call: TRBV4-3
j_call: TRBJ2-7

cdr3_aa: SVDSPDTQY
v_call: TRBV29-1
j_call: TRBJ2-3

cdr3_aa: AWSEGGRRNEKLF
v_call: TRBV30
j_call: TRBJ1-4

cdr3_aa: STVAVLARDEQF
v_call: TRBV29-1
j_call: TRBJ2-1

cdr3_aa: ASSLAMDGHTDTQY
v_call: TRBV11-2
j_call: TRBJ2-3

cdr3_aa: ASSQGTGMNYGYT
v_call: TRBV4-1
j_call: TRBJ1-2

cdr3_aa: ASSDLRADTGELF
v_call: TRBV2
j_call: TRBJ2-2

cdr3_aa: SANRGTEAF
v_call: TRBV29-1
j_call: TRBJ1-1

cdr3_aa: SAEVRDTQY
v_call: TRBV20-1
j_call: TRBJ2-3

cdr3_aa: AWSRTSVQETQY
v_call: TRBV30
j_call: TRBJ2-5

cdr3_aa: ASSRDINQPQH
v_call: TRBV25-1
j_call: TRBJ1-5

cdr3_aa: ASSARTAPNYGYT
v_call: TRBV9
j_call: TRBJ1-2

cdr3_aa: ASSETGWNQPQH
v_call: TRBV25-1
j_call: TRBJ1-5

cdr3_aa: ASSFRTGSAGANVLT
v_call: TRBV5-6
j_call: TRBJ2-6

cdr3_aa: ASSTGMNTEAF
v_call: TRBV9
j_call: TRBJ1-1

cdr3_aa: ASSPIDRHYGYT
v_call: TRBV5-6
j_call: TRBJ1-2

cdr3_aa: ASSPGLLYEQY
v_call: TRBV7-2
j_call: TRBJ2-7

cdr3_aa: ASSTLNYGYT
v_call: TRBV4-1
j_call: TRBJ1-2

cdr3_aa: ASSHGQLTGELF
v_call: TRBV28
j_call: TRBJ2-2

cdr3_aa: ASSPRDIYGYT
v_call: TRBV18
j_call: TRBJ1-2

cdr3_aa: SVDRTGANTEAF
v_call: TRBV29-1
j_call: TRBJ1-1

cdr3_aa: AFRVGGKADEKLF
v_call: TRBV30
j_call: TRBJ1-4

cdr3_aa: ASSLLNTEAF
v_call: TRBV28
j_call: TRBJ1-1

cdr3_aa: ASSQDSTGNYGYT
v_call: TRBV4-3
j_call: TRBJ1-2

cdr3_aa: ASSARGVGNQPQH
v_call: TRBV6-5
j_call: TRBJ1-5

cdr3_aa: AWSARDSSYEQY
v_call: TRBV30
j_call: TRBJ2-7

cdr3_aa: ASKRGNEQY
v_call: TRBV30
j_call: TRBJ2-7

cdr3_aa: AWSSLGQETQY
v_call: TRBV30
j_call: TRBJ2-5